What follows is one T cell receptor beta chain and its context. The sample originates from a study of T cell responses to AZD1222 COVID-19 vaccine. Sequencing used immunoSEQ multiplex PCR; TCRdb keeps in-frame clones, though not all of them. The sample has 95,000 to 150,000 clones, about 90% seen once. Germline lookup yields CDR1 LGHDT and CDR2 YNNKEL (reference sequence). After removal of 4 bases from V and 8 bases from J, the junction contained 12 bases not matched to a gene. The CDR3 runs to 15 residues. Sample: peripheral blood, taken on day 0 of AZD1222 vaccination. The sequence derives from an adult in good health. The chain joins TRBV3-1 (or the pseudogene TRBV3-2) to TRBJ2-3; 7 bases fit TRBD2. Written as DNA, the CDR3 is TGTGCCAGCAGCCCCCTAGCGGCCACCCTGGGTACGCAGTATTTT. Translation gives CASSPLAATLGTQYF.